This T cell receptor beta chain originates from a study of molecular identifiers for immune sequencing clone quantification (dated by TCRdb to 2017 to 2018). Notes on the research overall: In a replicate experiment, RNA from around 18,000 or 91,000 naive CD8 T cells was split into five aliquots, four of which were sequenced. The study was a methods study using CD8 T cells to benchmark molecular-identifier clustering-based TCR repertoire sequencing (MIDCIRS) and TCR RNA copy counting. Here is what the overall study found, with its caveats: When barcode sub-clustering was left out, chimeric consensus sequences inflated TCR diversity, with chimeras reaching as high as 47%. Highly expanded clone sizes could be underestimated because identical TCR molecules may share a barcode. Modeling gave about 3.3 recovered TCR RNA copies per cell versus around 9.9 by digital PCR, implying roughly 30% capture efficiency. Spiked-in Jurkat TCR RNA equal to a single cell's worth was reported to be detectable even within 1,100,000 naive CD8 T cells. In CMV-specific effector cells, clones with more than 20 RNA copies contained over 99% of molecules, whereas in naive cells such clones contained under 1% of molecules. The naive libraries included spiked-in Jurkat TCR RNA (around nine copies' worth), and this Jurkat TCR RNA is not part of the donor repertoire.

In its sample, this clonotype was seen many times. Its antigen remains unidentified. There are no base qualities to consult, and no much larger clone falls within one base. Libraries of naive CD8 T cells were built from anywhere between roughly 17,000 and 1,000,000 sorted cells, with 10%, 30% or 50% of the purified RNA used. Naive CD8 T cells, defined as CD8+CD4-CCR7+CD45RA+, were FACS-sorted into RLT Plus buffer on a BD FACSAria II. Detection sensitivity was tested by spiking Jurkat RNA equal to some 11 TCR copies' worth into samples containing 20,000-1,000,000 naive CD8 T cells. Enrichment of CD8 T cells was performed with RosetteSep CD8+ T Cell Enrichment Cocktail and Ficoll-Paque, after which ACK red cell lysis was carried out. The library relied on PCR. The sequencer listed for this sample is NextSeq 500. Preparation of bulk TCR libraries followed a previously described approach, with the TCR primers listed in Table S5. Total RNA was purified with the Qiagen AllPrep DNA/RNA kit. Reads from multiple sequencing runs of the same library were pooled before analysis. The study's processing was this. Reads were retained only if their TCR constant sequence matched exactly, and those retained reads were trimmed to 150 nt and grouped according to their 12-nt molecular barcodes. Within each barcode group, reads were sub-clustered at a 15% Levenshtein threshold, and quality-weighted consensus sequences were built per RNA molecule. Non-functional sequences were discarded, and so were lower-count sequences lying one edit away from another sequence. Based on a fit of two negative binomial distributions, barcode sub-clusters having less than 20% of the maximum read count were discarded. The raw public data were reprocessed by TCRdb itself: fastp quality trimming at Q25, MiXCR clonotype calling, in-frame beta chains only. Every entry covers one CDR3 protein and lists the most common genes and DNA from its rows. The V and J calls follow TCRdb's processing rather than the paper's. Present in this sample are more than 95,000 distinct CDR3 sequences, more than 20% of which were seen just once. The ten largest clones represent about 0.99% of the sample.

The junction shows trimming of 2 bases on V and 4 bases on J, plus 15 bases between the germline ends. The CDR3 covers 15 residues, taking in both the cysteine and the phenylalanine. The CDR3 DNA has 45 bases and is translated from base 1. From a lookup of the germline V gene (reference sequence), CDR1 and CDR2 are MNHNY and SVGAGI. The sequence came from a human donor in good health. Some libraries in this study had Jurkat cell RNA spiked in. Recombination connected TRBV6-6 to TRBJ2-7; D gene: possibly TRBD2, on 6 matching bases. The sample taken for sequencing was naive CD8+ T cells from blood, with Jurkat cell RNA spiked in. Taken with the paper, the label for cell subset or site translates to: FACS-sorted CD8+CD4-CCR7+CD45RA+ naive T cells. The CDR3 corresponds to CASSYRNSGPYEQYF. The sequence in DNA is TGTGCCAGCAGTTACAGAAATAGCGGACCTTACGAGCAGTACTTC.